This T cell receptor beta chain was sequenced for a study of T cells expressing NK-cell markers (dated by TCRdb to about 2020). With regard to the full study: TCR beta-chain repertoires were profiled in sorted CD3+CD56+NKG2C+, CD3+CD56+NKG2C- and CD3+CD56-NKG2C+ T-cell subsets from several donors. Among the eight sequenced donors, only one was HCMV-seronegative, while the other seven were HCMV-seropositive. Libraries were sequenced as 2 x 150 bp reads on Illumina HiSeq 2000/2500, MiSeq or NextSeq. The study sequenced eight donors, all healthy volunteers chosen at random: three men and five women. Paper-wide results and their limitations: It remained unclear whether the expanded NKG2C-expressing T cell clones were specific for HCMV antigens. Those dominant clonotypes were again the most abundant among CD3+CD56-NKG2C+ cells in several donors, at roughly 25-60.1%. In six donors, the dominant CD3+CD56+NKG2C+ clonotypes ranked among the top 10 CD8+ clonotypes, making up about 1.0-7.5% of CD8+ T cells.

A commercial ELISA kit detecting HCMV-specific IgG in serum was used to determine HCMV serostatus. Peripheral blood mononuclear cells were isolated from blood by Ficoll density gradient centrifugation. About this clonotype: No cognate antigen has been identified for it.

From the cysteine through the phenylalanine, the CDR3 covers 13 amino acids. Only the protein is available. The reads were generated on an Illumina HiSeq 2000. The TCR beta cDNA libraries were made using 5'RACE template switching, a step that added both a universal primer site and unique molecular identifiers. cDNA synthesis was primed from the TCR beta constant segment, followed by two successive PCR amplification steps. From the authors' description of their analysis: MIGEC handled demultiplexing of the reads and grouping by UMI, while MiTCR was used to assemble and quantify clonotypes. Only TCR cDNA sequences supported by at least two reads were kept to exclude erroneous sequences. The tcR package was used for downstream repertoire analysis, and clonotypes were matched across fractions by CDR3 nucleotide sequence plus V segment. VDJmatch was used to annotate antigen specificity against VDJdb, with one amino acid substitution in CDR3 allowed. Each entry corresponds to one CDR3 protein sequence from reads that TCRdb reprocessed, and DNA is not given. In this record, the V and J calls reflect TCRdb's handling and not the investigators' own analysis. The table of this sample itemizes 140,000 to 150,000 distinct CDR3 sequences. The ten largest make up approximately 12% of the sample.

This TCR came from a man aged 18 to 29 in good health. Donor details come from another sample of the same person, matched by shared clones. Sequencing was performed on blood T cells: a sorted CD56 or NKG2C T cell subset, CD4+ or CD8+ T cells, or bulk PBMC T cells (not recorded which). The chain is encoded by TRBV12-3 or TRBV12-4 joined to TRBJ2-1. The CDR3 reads CASSSLGLHEQFF.